The 5 T cell receptor beta chains in this list originate from one sample, sequenced in a study of regulatory T cells in long-lasting Graves disease. The authors built TCR beta libraries using iRepertoire HTBI primers and Arm-PCR of CDR3 regions. MiXCR was run by TCRdb on the multiplex PCR reads, yielding one entry per CDR3 protein. The sample consists of 300,000 to 400,000 distinct CDR3 sequences, 16% of them appearing once. Described time point: newly diagnosed GD, antithyroid drugs for less than 3 months. TCR sequences were obtained from RNA taken from PBMCs. Separately, the same data were catalogued under a study of T cells in Graves' hyperthyroidism and ophthalmopathy.

Source: peripheral blood mononuclear cells (PBMCs), taken at new diagnosis, from a patient treated with antithyroid drugs. These receptors were collected from a middle-aged man with Graves disease.

The chain uses TRBV2 and TRBJ2-1; TRBD2 matches 7 bases. CDR1 is SNHLY and CDR2 is FYNNEI in the germline V gene. There are 17 residues in the CDR3. The ends lost 8 bases at V and 0 bases at J; junction bases unmatched: 13. In DNA, the CDR3 is TGTGCCAGCCTAGCGGACCCCGGGGGGAGCTCCTACAATGAGCAGTTCTTC. It specifies CASLADPGGSSYNEQFF.

Of note for this clonotype: The junction and the germline gene differ at one end; a read error may be behind it. The rearrangement joins TRBV6-5 to TRBJ1-6, with TRBD1 as a possible D gene (6 bases). Germline V gives CDR1 MNHEY, CDR2 SVGAGI. The CDR3 runs to 14 residues. CDR3 sequence: CAGSYRARNSPLHF. For the CDR3, the DNA is TGTGCCGGCAGTTACAGGGCCAGAAATTCACCCCTCCACTTT.

This sequence joins TRBV24-1 and TRBJ2-3; TRBD2 aligns across 12 bases. The CDR3 runs 16 residues. Germline V gene lookup returns CDR1 KGHDR and CDR2 SFDVKD. J was trimmed by 4 bases and V by 3 bases; bases with no gene match: 4. CDR3 protein: CATSDRTSGDPDTQYF. The DNA for the CDR3 is TGTGCCACCAGTGATCGGACTAGCGGGGATCCAGATACGCAGTATTTT.

The rearrangement links TRBV7-3 to TRBJ2-1; perhaps TRBD2 as D (6 bases). The V end was cut by 3 bases, the J end by 7 bases, with 10 bases between. This CDR3 contains 13 residues. The V gene's germline CDR1 is SGHTA and CDR2 FQGTGA. CDR3 DNA: TGTGCCAGCAGCTTGGAGGGTCTGAATGAGCAGTTCTTC. Amino acid sequence: CASSLEGLNEQFF.

This clonotype was picked up many times. The rearrangement uses TRBV12-3 or TRBV12-4 and TRBJ1-5, with unresolved D. The CDR3 has 17 amino acids. Trimming shortened V by 2 bases and J by 0 bases, and 14 bases separated the two germline ends. The CDR3 nucleotides are TGTGCCAGCAGTTTACGGGGTGGCCGGTATAGCAATCAGCCCCAGCATTTT. The encoded protein is CASSLRGGRYSNQPQHF.